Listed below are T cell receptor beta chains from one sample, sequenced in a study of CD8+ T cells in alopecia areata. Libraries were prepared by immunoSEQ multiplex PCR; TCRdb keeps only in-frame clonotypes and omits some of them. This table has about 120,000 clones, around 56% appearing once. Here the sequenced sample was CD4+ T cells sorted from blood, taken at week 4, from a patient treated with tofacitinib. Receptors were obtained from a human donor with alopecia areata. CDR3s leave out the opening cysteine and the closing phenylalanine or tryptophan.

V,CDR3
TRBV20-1,SARSPPLLF
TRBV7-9,ASTVEGGGARGGYT
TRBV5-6,ASSRSETQY
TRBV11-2,ASSSQMNTEAF
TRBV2,ASCTSGRSSYNEQF
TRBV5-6,ASSLGYNSPLH
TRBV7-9,ASSLAGSQETQY
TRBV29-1,SVVYKGLVGPRSNEQF
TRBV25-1,ASSGPQETQY
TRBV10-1,ASSESPGETQY
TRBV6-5,ASSSGGAGPSLLAF
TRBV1,TSSQDGRLRPFSYEQY
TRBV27,ASSLTGDTEAF
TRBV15,ATSSELVFNEQF
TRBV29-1,SVQTTANTEAF
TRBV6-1,ASSETGGNTIY
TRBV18,ASSPRTTSEAF
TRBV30,AWRMASSPLH
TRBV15,ATSRDRGQETQY
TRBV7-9,ASSGAFEAF
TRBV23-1,ASSQGPTGSPLH
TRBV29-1,SVVRAGGPDTQY
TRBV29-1,SVNTAGGADTQY
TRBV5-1,ASSPGGAGQETQY
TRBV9,ASSVTGYKQF
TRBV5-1,ASSFQTGGDSPLH
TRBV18,ASSPRNTEAF
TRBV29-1,SAPPQGSSYNEQF
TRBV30,AWRRTLGMNTEAF
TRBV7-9,ASSSTSETQY
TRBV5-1,ASSLQHEYEQY
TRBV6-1,ASSELSVAGIYGYT
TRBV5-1,ASRPGQQGTQY
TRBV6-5,ASSQPRGAGNEQF
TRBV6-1,ASSQDGISGNTIY
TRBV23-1,ASSQSRASPSTDTQY
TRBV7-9,ASSLGQGISYEQY
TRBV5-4,ASRPPGTNGYT
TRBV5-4,ASSLTGAYNEQF
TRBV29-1,SVEVGMNTEAF
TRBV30,AWSPHRQALSNTEAF
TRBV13,ASSNQGVVGETQY
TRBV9,ASSLTGTPDYGYT
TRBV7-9,ASSLGWETSYEQY
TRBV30,AWSVIPSGGANVLT
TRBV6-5,ASSVWNLGTEAF
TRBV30,ALTSGNTDTQY
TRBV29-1,SVLGSTYEQY
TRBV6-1,ASSSLQKNTEAF